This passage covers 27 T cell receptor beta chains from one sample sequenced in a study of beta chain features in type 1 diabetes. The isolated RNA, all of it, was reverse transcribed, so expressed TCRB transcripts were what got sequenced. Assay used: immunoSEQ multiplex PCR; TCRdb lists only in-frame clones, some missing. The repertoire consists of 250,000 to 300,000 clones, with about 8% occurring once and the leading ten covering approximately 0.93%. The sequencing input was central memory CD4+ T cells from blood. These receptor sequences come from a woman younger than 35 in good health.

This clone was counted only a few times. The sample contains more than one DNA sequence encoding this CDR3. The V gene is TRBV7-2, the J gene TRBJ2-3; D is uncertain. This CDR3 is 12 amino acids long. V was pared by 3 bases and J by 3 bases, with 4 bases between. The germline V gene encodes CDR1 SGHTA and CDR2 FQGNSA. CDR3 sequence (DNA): TGTGCCAGCAGCTTGTATACAGATACGCAGTATTTT. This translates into CASSLYTDTQYF. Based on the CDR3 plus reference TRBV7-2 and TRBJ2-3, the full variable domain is GAGVSQSPSNKVTEKGKDVELRCDPISGHTALYWYRQSLGQGLEFLIYFQGNSAPDKSGLPSDRFSAERTGGSVSTLTIQRTQQEDSAVYLCASSLYTDTQYFGPGTRLTVL.

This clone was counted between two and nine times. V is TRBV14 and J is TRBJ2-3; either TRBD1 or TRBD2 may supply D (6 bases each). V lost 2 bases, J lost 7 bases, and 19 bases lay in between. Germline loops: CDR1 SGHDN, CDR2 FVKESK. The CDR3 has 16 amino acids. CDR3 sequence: CASSQLGSWGANTQYF. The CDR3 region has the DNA TGTGCCAGCAGCCAATTAGGGTCGTGGGGGGCAAATACGCAGTATTTT.

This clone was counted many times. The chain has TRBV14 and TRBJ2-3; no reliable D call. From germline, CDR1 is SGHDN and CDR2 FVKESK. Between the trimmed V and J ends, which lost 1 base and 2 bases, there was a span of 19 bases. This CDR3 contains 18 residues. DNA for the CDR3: TGTGCCAGCAGCCAAGGGAATGTGGGGAACCCCCTCACAGATACGCAGTATTTT. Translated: CASSQGNVGNPLTDTQYF.

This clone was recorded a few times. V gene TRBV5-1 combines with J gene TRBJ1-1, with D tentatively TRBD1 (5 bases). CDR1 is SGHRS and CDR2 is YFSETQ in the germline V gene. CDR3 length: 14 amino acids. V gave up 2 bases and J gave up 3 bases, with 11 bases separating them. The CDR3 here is CASSFGAKDTEAFF. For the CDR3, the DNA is TGCGCCAGCAGCTTTGGGGCGAAGGACACTGAAGCTTTCTTT.

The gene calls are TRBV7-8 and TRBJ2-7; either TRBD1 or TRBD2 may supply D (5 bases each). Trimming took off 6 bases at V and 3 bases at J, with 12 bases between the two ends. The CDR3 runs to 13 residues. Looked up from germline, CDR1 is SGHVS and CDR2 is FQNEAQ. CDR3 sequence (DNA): TGTGCCAGCAGAAAGGGACGGTACTACGAGCAGTACTTC. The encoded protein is CASRKGRYYEQYF. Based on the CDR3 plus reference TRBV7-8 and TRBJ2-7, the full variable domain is GAGVSQSPRYKVAKRGQDVALRCDPISGHVSLFWYQQALGQGPEFLTYFQNEAQLDKSGLPSDRFFAERPEGSVSTLKIQRTQQEDSAVYLCASRKGRYYEQYFGPGTRLTVT.

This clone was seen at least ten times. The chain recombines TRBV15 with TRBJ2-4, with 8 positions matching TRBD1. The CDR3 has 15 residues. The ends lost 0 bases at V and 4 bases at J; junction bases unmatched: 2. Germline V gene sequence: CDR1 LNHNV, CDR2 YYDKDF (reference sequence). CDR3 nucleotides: TGTGCCACCAGCAGAGACCGACAGGGGAAAAACATTCAGTACTTC. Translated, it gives CATSRDRQGKNIQYF.

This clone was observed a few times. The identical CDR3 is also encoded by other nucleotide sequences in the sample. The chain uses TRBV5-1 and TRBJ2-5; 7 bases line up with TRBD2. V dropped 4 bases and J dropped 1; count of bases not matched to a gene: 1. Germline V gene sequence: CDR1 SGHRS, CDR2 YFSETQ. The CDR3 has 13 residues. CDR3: CASSRGVQETQYF. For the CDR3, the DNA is TGCGCCAGCAGCCGGGGGGTCCAAGAGACCCAGTACTTC. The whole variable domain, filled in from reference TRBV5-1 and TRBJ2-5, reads KAGVTQTPRYLIKTRGQQVTLSCSPISGHRSVSWYQQTPGQGLQFLFEYFSETQRNKGNFPGRFSGRQFSNSRSEMNVSTLELGDSALYLCASSRGVQETQYFGPGTRLLVL.

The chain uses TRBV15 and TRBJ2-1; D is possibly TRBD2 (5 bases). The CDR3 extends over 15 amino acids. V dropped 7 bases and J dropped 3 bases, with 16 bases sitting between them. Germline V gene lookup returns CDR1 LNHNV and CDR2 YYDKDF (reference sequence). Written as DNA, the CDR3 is TGTGCCACCACTGCAGGTCACGCGGGCTACAATGAGCAGTTCTTC. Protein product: CATTAGHAGYNEQFF. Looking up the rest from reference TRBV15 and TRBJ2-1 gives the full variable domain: DAMVIQNPRYQVTQFGKPVTLSCSQTLNHNVMYWYQQKSSQAPKLLFHYYDKDFNNEADTPDNFQSRRPNTSFCFLDIRSPGLGDTAMYLCATTAGHAGYNEQFFGPGTRLTVL.

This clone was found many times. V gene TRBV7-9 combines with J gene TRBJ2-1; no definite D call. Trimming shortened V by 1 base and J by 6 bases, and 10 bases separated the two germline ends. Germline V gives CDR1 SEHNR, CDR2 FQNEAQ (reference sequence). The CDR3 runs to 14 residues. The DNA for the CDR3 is TGTGCCAGCAGCTTAGGCATAGTTATCAATGAGCAGTTCTTC. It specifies CASSLGIVINEQFF.

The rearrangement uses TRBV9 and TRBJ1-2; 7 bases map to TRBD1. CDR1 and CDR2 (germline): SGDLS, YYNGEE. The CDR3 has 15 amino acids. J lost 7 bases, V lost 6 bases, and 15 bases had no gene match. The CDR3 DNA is TGTGCCAGCACCTCCTCCTTCGACAGGGTGGGTGGCTACACCTTC. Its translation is CASTSSFDRVGGYTF.

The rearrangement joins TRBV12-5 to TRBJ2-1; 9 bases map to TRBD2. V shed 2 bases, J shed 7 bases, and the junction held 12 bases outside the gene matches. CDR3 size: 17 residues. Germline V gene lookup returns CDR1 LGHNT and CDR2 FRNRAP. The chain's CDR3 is CASGLTKAGGILNEQFF. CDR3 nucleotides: TGTGCTAGTGGTTTGACGAAGGCGGGAGGGATTCTTAATGAGCAGTTCTTC.

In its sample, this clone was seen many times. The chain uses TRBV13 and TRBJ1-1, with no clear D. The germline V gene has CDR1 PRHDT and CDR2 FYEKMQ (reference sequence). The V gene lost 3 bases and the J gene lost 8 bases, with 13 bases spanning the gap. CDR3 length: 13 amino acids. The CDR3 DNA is TGTGCCAGCAGCTTCAACGGAAGAACGGAAGCTTTCTTT. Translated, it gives CASSFNGRTEAFF.

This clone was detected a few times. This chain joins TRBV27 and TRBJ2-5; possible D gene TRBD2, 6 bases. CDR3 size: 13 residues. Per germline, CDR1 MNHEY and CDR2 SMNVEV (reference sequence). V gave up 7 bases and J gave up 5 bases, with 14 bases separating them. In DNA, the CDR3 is TGTGCCAGCAAGATCCATGGGGGGGAGACCCAGTACTTC. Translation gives CASKIHGGETQYF.

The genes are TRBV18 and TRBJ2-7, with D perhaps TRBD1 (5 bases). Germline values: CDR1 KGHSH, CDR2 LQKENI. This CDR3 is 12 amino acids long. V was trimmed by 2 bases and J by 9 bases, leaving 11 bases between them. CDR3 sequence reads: CASSPVRVGQYV. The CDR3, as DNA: TGTGCCAGCTCACCAGTCAGGGTGGGGCAGTACGTC.

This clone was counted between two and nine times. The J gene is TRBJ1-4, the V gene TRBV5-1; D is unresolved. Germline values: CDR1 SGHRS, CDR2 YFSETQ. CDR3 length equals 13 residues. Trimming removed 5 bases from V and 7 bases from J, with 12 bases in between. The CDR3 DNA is TGCGCCAGCAGGTGGGATTGGGCTGAAAAACTGTTTTTT. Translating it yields CASRWDWAEKLFF.

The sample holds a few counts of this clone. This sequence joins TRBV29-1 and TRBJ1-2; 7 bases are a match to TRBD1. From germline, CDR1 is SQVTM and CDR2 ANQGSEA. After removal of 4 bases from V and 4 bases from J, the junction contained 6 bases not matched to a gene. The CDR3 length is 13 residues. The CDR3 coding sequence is TGCAGCGTTGGCAGAGGGGGCAGCTATGGCTACACCTTC. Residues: CSVGRGGSYGYTF.

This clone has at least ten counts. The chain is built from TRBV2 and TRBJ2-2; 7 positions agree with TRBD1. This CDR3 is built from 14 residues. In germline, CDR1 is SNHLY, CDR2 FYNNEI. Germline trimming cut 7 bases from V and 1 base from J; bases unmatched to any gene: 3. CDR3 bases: TGTGCCAGCATGGGACAGAAGAACACCGGGGAGCTGTTTTTT. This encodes CASMGQKNTGELFF.

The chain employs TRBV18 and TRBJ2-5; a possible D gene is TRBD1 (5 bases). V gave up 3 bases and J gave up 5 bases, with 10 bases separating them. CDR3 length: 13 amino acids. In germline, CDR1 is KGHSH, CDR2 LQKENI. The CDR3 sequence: CASSPDRRETQYF. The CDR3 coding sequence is TGTGCCAGCTCACCCGACAGACGGGAGACCCAGTACTTC.

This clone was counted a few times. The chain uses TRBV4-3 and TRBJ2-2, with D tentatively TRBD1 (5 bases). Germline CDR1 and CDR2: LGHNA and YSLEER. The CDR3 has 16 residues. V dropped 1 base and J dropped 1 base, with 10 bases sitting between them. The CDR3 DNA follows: TGCGCCAGCAGCCAAGTACGACAGAGGAACACCGGGGAGCTGTTTTTT. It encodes CASSQVRQRNTGELFF.

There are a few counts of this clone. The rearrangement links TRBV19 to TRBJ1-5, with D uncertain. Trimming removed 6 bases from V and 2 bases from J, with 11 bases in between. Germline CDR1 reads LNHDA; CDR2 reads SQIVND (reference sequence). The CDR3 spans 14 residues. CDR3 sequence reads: CASRTVNGNQPQHF. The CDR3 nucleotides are TGTGCCAGTAGAACCGTTAATGGCAATCAGCCCCAGCATTTT.

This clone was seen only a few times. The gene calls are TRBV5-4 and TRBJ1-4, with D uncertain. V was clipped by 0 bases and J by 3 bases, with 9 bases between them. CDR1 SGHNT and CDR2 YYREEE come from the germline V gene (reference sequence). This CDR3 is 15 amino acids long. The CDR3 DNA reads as TGTGCCAGCAGCTTGGCCTTGGCAGCTAATGAAAAACTGTTTTTT. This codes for CASSLALAANEKLFF.

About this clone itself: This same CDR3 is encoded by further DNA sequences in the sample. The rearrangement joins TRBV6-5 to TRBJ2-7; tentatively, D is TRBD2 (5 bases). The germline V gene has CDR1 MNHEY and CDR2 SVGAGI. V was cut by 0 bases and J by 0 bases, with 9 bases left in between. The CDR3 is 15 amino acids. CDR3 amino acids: CASSYSSAHSYEQYF. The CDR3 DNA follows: TGTGCCAGCAGTTACTCTAGCGCCCACTCCTACGAGCAGTACTTC.

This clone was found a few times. The CDR3 loop is CASSPGTGSGYGYTF. As DNA, the CDR3 is TGTGCCAGCAGTCCGGGGACAGGGTCAGGCTATGGCTACACCTTC. The rearrangement joins TRBV28 to TRBJ1-2; 9 bases align to TRBD1. Germline V gene data show CDR1 as MDHEN and CDR2 as SYDVKM. Losses at the gene ends were 5 bases for V and 4 bases for J; bases not matched to a gene: 8. The CDR3 length is 15 residues.

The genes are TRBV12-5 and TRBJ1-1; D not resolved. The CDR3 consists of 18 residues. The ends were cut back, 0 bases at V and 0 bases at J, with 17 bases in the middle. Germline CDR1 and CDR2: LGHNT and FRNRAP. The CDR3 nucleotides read TGTGCTAGTGGTTTGGTAAAGCGAGAGGGAGGAGTGAACACTGAAGCTTTCTTT. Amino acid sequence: CASGLVKREGGVNTEAFF.

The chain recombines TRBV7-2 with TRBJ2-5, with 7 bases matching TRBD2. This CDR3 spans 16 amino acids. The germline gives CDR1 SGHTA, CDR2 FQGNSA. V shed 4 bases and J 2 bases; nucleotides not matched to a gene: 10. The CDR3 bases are TGTGCCAGCAGCTCTTACCGGGACTACCTGCAAGAGACCCAGTACTTC. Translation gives CASSSYRDYLQETQYF.

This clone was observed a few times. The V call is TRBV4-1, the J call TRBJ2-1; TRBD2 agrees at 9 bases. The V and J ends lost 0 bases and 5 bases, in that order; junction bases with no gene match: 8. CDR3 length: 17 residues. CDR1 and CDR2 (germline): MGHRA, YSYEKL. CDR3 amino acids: CASSQDLAASGNNEQFF. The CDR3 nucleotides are TGCGCCAGCAGCCAAGACCTTGCGGCTAGCGGGAACAATGAGCAGTTCTTC.

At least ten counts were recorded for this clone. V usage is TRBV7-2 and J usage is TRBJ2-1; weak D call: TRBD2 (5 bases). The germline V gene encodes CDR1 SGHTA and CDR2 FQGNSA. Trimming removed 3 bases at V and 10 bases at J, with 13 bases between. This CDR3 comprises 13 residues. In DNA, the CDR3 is TGTGCCAGCAGCTTGATCGGGAAGGGAGAGCAGTTCTTC. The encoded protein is CASSLIGKGEQFF. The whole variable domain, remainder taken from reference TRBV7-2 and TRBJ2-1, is GAGVSQSPSNKVTEKGKDVELRCDPISGHTALYWYRQSLGQGLEFLIYFQGNSAPDKSGLPSDRFSAERTGGSVSTLTIQRTQQEDSAVYLCASSLIGKGEQFFGPGTRLTVL.